Following are 31 T cell receptor beta chains from one sample sequenced in a study of blood T cell repertoires in COVID-19. The protocol was immunoSEQ multiplex PCR, while the TCRdb copy is restricted to in-frame clones and leaves out a portion. The sample includes tens of thousands of clones, about 92% of them seen just once. The sequencing input was peripheral blood. All receptors come from a man aged 60 to 75 with acute or convalescent COVID-19.

This clone was recorded once. CDR3 in amino acids: CASSRVGGRETQYF. CDR3 DNA: TGTGCCAGCAGCCGCGTCGGGGGACGAGAGACCCAGTACTTC. The genes are TRBV7-2 and TRBJ2-5; D is possibly TRBD2 (6 bases). V shed 5 bases and J shed 4 bases, with 14 bases lying between them. The CDR3 sequence is 14 residues long. Germline lookup yields CDR1 SGHTA and CDR2 FQGNSA.

The V call is TRBV6-2 or TRBV6-3, the J call TRBJ2-1; TRBD2 matches at 8 bases. Trimming at V came to 6 bases and at J to 5 bases, leaving 9 bases not matched to a gene. Germline V gene data show CDR1 as MNHEY and CDR2 as SVGEGT. The CDR3 covers 15 residues. CDR3 coding DNA: TGTGCCAGCAGCCACGGGGGGGCCGGGGACAATGAGCAGTTCTTC. Its translation: CASSHGGAGDNEQFF.

This clone showed up just once. The rearrangement joins TRBV10-2 to TRBJ1-1; a possible D gene is TRBD1 (5 bases). Germline loops: CDR1 WSHSY, CDR2 SAAADI. Trimming left V 5 bases short and J 2 bases short, with 12 bases between. This CDR3 is 14 amino acids long. DNA of the CDR3: TGCGCCAGCAGTTATATAACAGGAAACACTGAAGCTTTCTTT. Translating gives CASSYITGNTEAFF.

The J gene is TRBJ1-2, the V gene TRBV18; TRBD1 matches 7 bases. V lost 2 bases to trimming and J lost 7 bases; unmatched junction nucleotides: 10. The CDR3 is 15 residues long. In germline, CDR1 is KGHSH, CDR2 LQKENI. The CDR3 nucleotides read TGTGCCAGCTCACCATTCGAGACAGGGCCTACTGGCTACACCTTC. This codes for CASSPFETGPTGYTF.

The gene calls are TRBV6-5 and TRBJ1-1; D is possibly TRBD1 (6 bases). The ends were cut back, 6 bases at V and 1 base at J, with 12 bases in the middle. The germline V gene encodes CDR1 MNHEY and CDR2 SVGAGI. CDR3 length: 14 amino acids. CDR3 bases: TGTGCCAGCAGGATACCACAGGGGAACACTGAAGCTTTCTTT. Its translation is CASRIPQGNTEAFF.

The chain couples TRBV7-2 to TRBJ2-5, with 11 nucleotides matching TRBD2. V lost 2 bases and J lost 7; bases outside the gene matches: 6. Germline CDR1 and CDR2: SGHTA and FQGNSA. The CDR3 length is 15 residues. This CDR3 reads CASSLLAGGTGTQYF. Here the CDR3 DNA reads TGTGCCAGCAGCTTACTAGCGGGGGGTACCGGGACCCAGTACTTC. The whole variable domain, filled in from reference TRBV7-2 and TRBJ2-5, reads GAGVSQSPSNKVTEKGKDVELRCDPISGHTALYWYRQSLGQGLEFLIYFQGNSAPDKSGLPSDRFSAERTGGSVSTLTIQRTQQEDSAVYLCASSLLAGGTGTQYFGPGTRLLVL.

The chain recombines TRBV30 with TRBJ1-6; D unresolved. The CDR3 runs 13 residues. Germline CDR1 reads GTSNPN; CDR2 reads SVGIG (reference sequence). V lost 1 base and J 8 bases, leaving 9 bases between the germline ends. The CDR3 reads CAWSEDNYSPLHF. CDR3 nucleotides: TGTGCCTGGAGTGAAGACAATTATTCACCCCTCCACTTT.

This clone was counted once. The chain combines TRBV18 with TRBJ2-7, with a weak D call TRBD1 (6 bases). Looked up from germline, CDR1 is KGHSH and CDR2 is LQKENI. The CDR3 is 15 amino acids. V gave up 1 base and J gave up 0 bases, with 10 bases separating them. CDR3: CASSPLYRDSYEQYF. The CDR3, as DNA: TGTGCCAGCTCACCACTCTACAGGGACTCCTACGAGCAGTACTTC.

This chain uses TRBV5-5 with TRBJ1-1; D unclear. The CDR3 runs to 15 residues. Between the trimmed V and J ends, which lost 1 base and 7 bases, there was a span of 17 bases. The germline V gene encodes CDR1 SGHKS and CDR2 YYEKEE (reference sequence). CDR3 loop: CASSLTPVYMVEAFF. The CDR3 DNA is TGTGCCAGCAGCTTGACCCCGGTATATATGGTTGAAGCTTTCTTT.

This chain joins TRBV5-6 and TRBJ2-3, with no clear D. There are 14 residues in the CDR3. The germline gives CDR1 SGHDT, CDR2 YYEEEE. V lost 2 bases, J lost 1 base, and 8 bases lay in between. The CDR3 loop reads CASSFFAGTDTQYF. The CDR3 DNA reads as TGTGCCAGCAGCTTTTTCGCAGGCACAGATACGCAGTATTTT. The entire variable domain, with the rest obtained from reference TRBV5-6 and TRBJ2-3, is as follows: DAGVTQSPTHLIKTRGQQVTLRCSPKSGHDTVSWYQQALGQGPQFIFQYYEEEERQRGNFPDRFSGHQFPNYSSELNVNALLLGDSALYLCASSFFAGTDTQYFGPGTRLTVL.

The chain joins TRBV6-6 to TRBJ2-3; no clear D gene. The CDR3 length is 16 residues. With 7 bases removed from V and 1 base from J, the gap between germline ends came to 18 bases. Germline lookup yields CDR1 MNHNY and CDR2 SVGAGI (reference sequence). The CDR3 DNA reads as TGTGCCAGCATTCTATCGCCCGTACTGGGCACAGATACGCAGTATTTT. It is translated as CASILSPVLGTDTQYF.

CDR3 protein: CASSFQQGLNTEAFF. The CDR3 coding sequence is TGTGCCAGCAGCTTCCAACAGGGCTTGAACACTGAAGCTTTCTTT. The gene calls are TRBV5-5 and TRBJ1-1; the D gene is possibly TRBD1 (6 bases). The CDR3 is 15 amino acids. Trimming cost V 2 bases and J 0 bases, with 11 bases left between them. Germline V CDR1 and CDR2: SGHKS, YYEKEE (reference sequence).

The chain couples TRBV10-1 to TRBJ1-4, with a tentative D call TRBD1 (6 bases). Trimming took 6 bases from V and 12 from J, leaving 17 bases between them. This CDR3 has 13 residues. CDR1 is WNHNN and CDR2 is SYGVQD in the germline V gene (reference sequence). The CDR3 loop is CASRETDSFELFF. CDR3 sequence (DNA): TGCGCCAGCAGAGAGACGGACAGTTTCGAACTGTTTTTT.

V is TRBV5-8 and J is TRBJ1-3; D perhaps matches TRBD1 (5 bases). Per the germline V gene, CDR1 is SGHTS and CDR2 is YDEGEE. Trimming removed 4 bases from V and 5 bases from J, with 13 bases in between. The CDR3 covers 14 residues. In DNA, the CDR3 is TGTGCCAGCAGCGCAGGGTCGCGGAGAAACACCATATATTTT. As protein: CASSAGSRRNTIYF. The entire variable domain, with the rest obtained from reference TRBV5-8 and TRBJ1-3, is as follows: EAGVTQSPTHLIKTRGQQATLRCSPISGHTSVYWYQQALGLGLQFLLWYDEGEERNRGNFPPRFSGRQFPNYSSELNVNALELEDSALYLCASSAGSRRNTIYFGEGSWLTVV.

The chain employs TRBV6-1 and TRBJ1-6, with 7 bases aligning to TRBD1. The V gene end was trimmed by 0 bases and the J gene end by 17 bases; junction bases not matched to a gene: 7. The CDR3 has 13 residues. Per the germline V gene, CDR1 is MNHNS and CDR2 is SASEGT. CDR3 in amino acids: CASSEANRGVIHF. CDR3 DNA: TGTGCCAGCAGTGAAGCAAACAGGGGAGTCATCCACTTT.

The chain is built from TRBV4-1 and TRBJ2-1, with TRBD1 matching 8 bases. CDR1 and CDR2 from the germline V gene are MGHRA and YSYEKL. The V gene end was trimmed by 8 bases and the J gene end by 9 bases; junction bases not matched to a gene: 12. CDR3 size: 14 residues. For the CDR3, the DNA is TGCGCCAGCTCGAAGACAGGGGTTGAAAGTGAGCAGTTCTTC. Its translation is CASSKTGVESEQFF.

The chain combines TRBV5-1 with TRBJ1-2; the match to TRBD1 covers 8 bases. The CDR3 runs 14 residues. After removal of 3 bases from V and 6 bases from J, the junction contained 7 bases not matched to a gene. The germline gives CDR1 SGHRS, CDR2 YFSETQ. The CDR3 coding sequence is TGCGCCAGCAGCTCAGGACAGGGACAAGATGGCTACACCTTC. It is translated as CASSSGQGQDGYTF. The variable domain in full, with the rest retrieved from reference TRBV5-1 and TRBJ1-2, is KAGVTQTPRYLIKTRGQQVTLSCSPISGHRSVSWYQQTPGQGLQFLFEYFSETQRNKGNFPGRFSGRQFSNSRSEMNVSTLELGDSALYLCASSSGQGQDGYTFGSGTRLTVV.

The chain links TRBV13 to TRBJ1-6, with 11 bases aligning to TRBD1. The CDR3 has 12 residues. Germline V gives CDR1 PRHDT, CDR2 FYEKMQ (reference sequence). Trimming at V came to 4 bases and at J to 14 bases, leaving 1 base not matched to a gene. This CDR3 is CASSWDRGALHF. The CDR3 DNA is TGTGCCAGCAGCTGGGACAGGGGGGCCCTCCACTTT.

The CDR3 sequence: CASSGKEGTEAFF. The CDR3 coding sequence is TGTGCCAGCAGTGGCAAGGAGGGGACTGAAGCTTTCTTT. The chain has TRBV6-4 and TRBJ1-1, with a possible D match to TRBD1 (5 bases). Looked up from germline, CDR1 is MRHNA and CDR2 is SNTAGT. The length of the CDR3 is 13 residues. Trimming took off 4 bases at V and 5 bases at J, with 11 bases between the two ends.

The chain carries TRBV5-4 and TRBJ1-2; 8 nucleotides align to TRBD1. The V and J ends lost 0 bases and 7 bases, in that order; junction bases with no gene match: 8. Germline V gene lookup returns CDR1 SGHNT and CDR2 YYREEE (reference sequence). The CDR3 is 15 residues long. CDR3 coding DNA: TGTGCCAGCAGCTTGGGCCAGGGGGCGACGGGTGGCTACACCTTC. It translates to CASSLGQGATGGYTF.

The gene calls are TRBV4-1 and TRBJ1-1; 8 bases are a match to TRBD1. The V segment lost 6 bases and the J segment 10 bases; nucleotides outside the gene matches: 10. Germline V gene data show CDR1 as MGHRA and CDR2 as YSYEKL. This CDR3 region has 13 residues. The CDR3: CASRQQGGRGAFF. Written as DNA, the CDR3 is TGCGCCAGCAGGCAACAGGGGGGTCGTGGAGCTTTCTTT.

The chain combines TRBV5-1 with TRBJ1-6; 10 bases match TRBD1. The V segment lost 7 bases and the J segment 10 bases; nucleotides outside the gene matches: 11. Germline V gene sequence: CDR1 SGHRS, CDR2 YFSETQ. This CDR3 region has 15 residues. CDR3 region: CASSITGQGESPLHF. CDR3 bases: TGCGCCAGCTCTATAACCGGACAGGGGGAGTCACCCCTCCACTTT.

The chain recombines TRBV5-4 with TRBJ1-6; D is perhaps TRBD1 (5 bases). V gave up 2 bases and J gave up 9 bases, with 30 bases separating them. Germline V gives CDR1 SGHNT, CDR2 YYREEE (reference sequence). The CDR3 is 20 amino acids. The CDR3 sequence: CASSFRRRGQFPPGGSPLHF. Here the CDR3 DNA reads TGTGCCAGCAGCTTTAGGCGGAGGGGTCAATTCCCCCCGGGAGGTTCACCCCTCCACTTT. The whole variable domain, remainder taken from reference TRBV5-4 and TRBJ1-6, is ETGVTQSPTHLIKTRGQQVTLRCSSQSGHNTVSWYQQALGQGPQFIFQYYREEENGRGNFPPRFSGLQFPNYSSELNVNALELDDSALYLCASSFRRRGQFPPGGSPLHFGNGTRLTVT.

The CDR3 bases are TGCGCCAGCAGCTTGACAGGGGGAGGTAATGAAAAACTGTTTTTT. This gives the protein CASSLTGGGNEKLFF. This chain connects TRBV5-1 to TRBJ1-4; 8 bases agree with TRBD1. The J segment lost 4 bases and the V segment lost 1 base, leaving 3 bases of the junction unmatched. This CDR3 has 15 amino acids. The germline V gene encodes CDR1 SGHRS and CDR2 YFSETQ.

V is TRBV6-6 and J is TRBJ2-1; 7 bases align to TRBD1. Germline values: CDR1 MNHNY, CDR2 SVGAGI (reference sequence). CDR3 length: 15 amino acids. Trimming at V came to 5 bases and at J to 3 bases, leaving 7 bases not matched to a gene. Here the CDR3 reads CASSLGPGGYNEQFF. The CDR3 region has the DNA TGTGCCAGCAGTCTAGGCCCAGGGGGCTACAATGAGCAGTTCTTC.

This clone was seen just once. The V gene is TRBV6-6, the J gene TRBJ2-1; D might be TRBD1 (6 bases). This CDR3 has 13 residues. Germline V gene sequence: CDR1 MNHNY, CDR2 SVGAGI (reference sequence). Trimming stripped 6 bases from V and 9 bases from J, with 15 bases between. The CDR3 DNA sequence: TGTGCCAGCAGCCCCGGACAGATCATTGAGCAGTTCTTC. Translating gives CASSPGQIIEQFF.

The gene calls are TRBV15 and TRBJ1-5; the D is unclear. The CDR3 loop spans 14 amino acids. Germline V lookup: CDR1 LNHNV, CDR2 YYDKDF (reference sequence). V was trimmed by 1 base and J by 5 bases, leaving 9 bases between them. CDR3 sequence: CATSRAGNYQPQHF. In DNA, the CDR3 is TGTGCCACCAGCAGAGCCGGGAACTATCAGCCCCAGCATTTT.

The V gene is TRBV30, the J gene TRBJ2-3, with unresolved D. Trimming removed 2 bases at V and 3 bases at J, with 6 bases between. Germline CDR1 GTSNPN, CDR2 SVGIG (reference sequence). This CDR3 has 12 residues. The CDR3 reads CAWSLITDTQYF. The CDR3 DNA sequence: TGTGCCTGGAGTCTAATTACAGATACGCAGTATTTT.

The V and J genes are TRBV19 and TRBJ1-2, with D unclear. The CDR3 is made up of 14 amino acids. The germline CDR1 and CDR2 sequences are LNHDA and SQIVND (reference sequence). Trimming cost V 3 bases and J 5 bases, with 13 bases left between them. This CDR3 reads CASSISPGFYGYTF. CDR3 DNA: TGTGCCAGTAGTATTAGCCCCGGATTTTATGGCTACACCTTC.

The CDR3 coding sequence is TGTGCCAGCAGCCAGACTAGCGGGTACAATGAGCAGTTCTTC. Its protein is CASSQTSGYNEQFF. This chain uses TRBV3-1 (or the pseudogene TRBV3-2) with TRBJ2-1, with 10 bases lining up with TRBD2. V was clipped by 3 bases and J by 4 bases; unmatched bases: 0. The germline gives CDR1 LGHDT, CDR2 YNNKEL (reference sequence). This CDR3 is built from 14 residues.

The chain has TRBV12-5 and TRBJ1-1, with D unresolved. This CDR3 is 15 amino acids long. Germline values: CDR1 LGHNT, CDR2 FRNRAP. Trimming took 2 bases from V and 1 from J, leaving 11 bases between them. CDR3 loop: CASGLPPLGNTEAFF. The CDR3 DNA reads TGTGCTAGTGGTTTGCCCCCCCTCGGGAACACTGAAGCTTTCTTT.